Below, one T cell receptor beta chain is given with its context. Libraries of TRB cDNA were made by 5' RACE and carried UMIs. TCRdb reprocessed the 5' RACE reads, with one entry per CDR3 protein and no DNA. This sample's table reports about 9,600 distinct CDR3 sequences. This sample is part of a study of CXCR3-negative and CXCR3-positive naive CD8 T cells. Germline-derived CDR1 and CDR2 are MGHRA and YSYEKL. The CDR3 is 17 amino acids. The specimen sequenced was naive CXCR3- CD8+ T cells from blood. As for subset: CD45RO-CCR7+CD27+CD95- naive CD8+ T cells lacking CXCR3 (TNR3-). The sequence was collected from a human donor in good health. Some clones in this sample may be carry-over from other donors' samples. The chain links TRBV4-1 to TRBJ2-1; TCRdb designates TRBD1, a call that cannot be tested without DNA. The CDR3 loop is CASSQDSQGAWYNEQFF.